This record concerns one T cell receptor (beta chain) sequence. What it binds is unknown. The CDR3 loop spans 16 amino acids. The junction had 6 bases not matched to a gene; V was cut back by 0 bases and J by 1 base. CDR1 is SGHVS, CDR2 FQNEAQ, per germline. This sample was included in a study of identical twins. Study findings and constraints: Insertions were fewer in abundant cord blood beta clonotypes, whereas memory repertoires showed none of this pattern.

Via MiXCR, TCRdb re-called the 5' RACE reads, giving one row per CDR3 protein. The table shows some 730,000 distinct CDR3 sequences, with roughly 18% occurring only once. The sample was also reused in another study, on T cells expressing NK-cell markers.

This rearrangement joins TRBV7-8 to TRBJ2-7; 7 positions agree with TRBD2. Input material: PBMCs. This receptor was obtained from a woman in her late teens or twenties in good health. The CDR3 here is CASSLAFASGSYEQYF. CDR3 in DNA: TGTGCCAGCAGCTTAGCGTTTGCTAGCGGTTCCTACGAGCAGTACTTC.